This T cell receptor beta chain came from a study of shared clonotypes between healthy human individuals. TCRdb keeps only in-frame clones here, not all; method: immunoSEQ multiplex PCR. This sample carries around 2.5 million clones, more than 85% of them seen once, and the ten largest clones take more than 0.35%. Sequences were obtained from naive CD4+ T cells from PBMCs. Subset defined: CD45RA+ positively selected. This clonotype originated in a man younger than 30 in good health. Some clones in this sample may be carry-over from other donors' samples.

The CDR3 here is CASRSAGTGEETQYF. In nucleotides, the CDR3 is TGTGCCAGCAGATCTGCCGGGACAGGGGAAGAGACCCAGTACTTC. J is TRBJ2-5 and V is TRBV28; 10 nucleotides line up with TRBD1. V shed 6 bases and J 3 bases; nucleotides not matched to a gene: 7. This CDR3 has 15 residues. Germline CDR1 MDHEN, CDR2 SYDVKM.